Listed here are 24 T cell receptor beta chains from one sample, sequenced in a study of T cell repertoires in cytomegalovirus infection. TCRdb reprocessed the reads via MiXCR and lists one record per CDR3 protein. The table includes approximately 630,000 distinct CDR3 sequences, 20% to 30% detected once. The material sequenced was CD8+ T cells from PBMCs. The source of these receptors is a human donor in good health (CMV status not recorded). Some clones in this sample may be carry-over from other donors' samples.

This clonotype was detected ten times or more. The J gene is TRBJ2-1, the V gene TRBV7-2; D ambiguous. CDR3 length: 16 residues. The V gene lost 2 bases and the J gene lost 0 bases, with 11 bases spanning the gap. CDR1 and CDR2 from the germline V gene are SGHTA and FQGNSA. DNA of the CDR3: TGTGCCAGCAGCTTAAAGGGATCCTACTCCTACAATGAGCAGTTCTTC. It specifies CASSLKGSYSYNEQFF.

With regard to this clonotype: This could be a read error, since a much larger clone is one nucleotide away. This chain joins TRBV7-8 and TRBJ1-1; D is unresolved. Germline V CDR1 and CDR2: SGHVS, FQNEAQ. Trimming stripped 7 bases from V and 4 bases from J, with 10 bases between. The CDR3 sequence is 12 residues long. CDR3 amino acids: CASNGRGTEAFF. CDR3 sequence (DNA): TGTGCCAGCAACGGCAGAGGCACTGAAGCTTTCTTT.

This clonotype was detected a few times. The chain carries TRBV20-1 and TRBJ1-1; D call uncertain. Trimming left V 6 bases short and J 6 bases short, with 17 bases between. Per germline, CDR1 DFQATT and CDR2 SNEGSKA (reference sequence). The CDR3 runs to 13 residues. The CDR3 sequence: CSATPKWPPEAFF. In nucleotides, the CDR3 is TGCAGTGCCACCCCGAAGTGGCCCCCTGAAGCTTTCTTT.

Note on this clonotype: A clone one base away is much larger, so this may be a read error. V and J are TRBV7-9 and TRBJ1-1; no reliable D call. The V and J ends lost 3 bases and 10 bases respectively, with 12 bases between them. The CDR3 length is 12 residues. Germline assignment: CDR1 SEHNR and CDR2 FQNEAQ (reference sequence). CDR3 coding DNA: TGTGCCAGCAGCTTTTATTCCGCTGTAGCTTTCTTT. Amino acid sequence: CASSFYSAVAFF.

The V and J genes are TRBV14 and TRBJ2-7; D gene uncertain. The germline V gene encodes CDR1 SGHDN and CDR2 FVKESK. The CDR3 is 13 residues long. Trimming stripped 4 bases from V and 7 bases from J, with 14 bases between. The CDR3 DNA is TGTGCCAGCAGCCCCGACGGTCCGCAGGAGCAGTACTTC. Translating it yields CASSPDGPQEQYF.

Only a few counts were recorded for this clonotype. V usage is TRBV6-6 and J usage is TRBJ2-7; either TRBD1 or TRBD2 may fit D (5 bases each). Trimming left V 0 bases short and J 5 bases short, with 14 bases between. Germline V lookup: CDR1 MNHNY, CDR2 SVGAGI (reference sequence). The CDR3 has 15 amino acids. The DNA of the CDR3 is TGTGCCAGCAGTTACTCGACGCTCCGAGGGGACGAGCAGTACGTC. Encoded protein: CASSYSTLRGDEQYV.

V and J are TRBV20-1 and TRBJ2-7; D is possibly TRBD1 (5 bases). The CDR3 is 12 residues long. Trimming cost V 1 base and J 3 bases, with 7 bases left between them. Germline assignment: CDR1 DFQATT and CDR2 SNEGSKA (reference sequence). The CDR3 sequence is CSARADSYEQYV. CDR3 DNA sequence: TGCAGTGCTAGAGCCGACAGCTACGAGCAGTACGTC.

This clonotype was observed a few times. This chain connects TRBV27 to TRBJ2-1; D unclear. V dropped 5 bases and J dropped 9 bases, with 26 bases sitting between them. The length of the CDR3 is 17 residues. Germline V gives CDR1 MNHEY, CDR2 SMNVEV (reference sequence). The CDR3 nucleotides read TGTGCCAGCAGTATTCTATACTCGGGTTCCGCTCCTCCTGAGCAGTTCTTC. Translating gives CASSILYSGSAPPEQFF.

In its sample, this clonotype was seen a few times. The chain employs TRBV2 and TRBJ2-4, with D tentatively TRBD1 (7 bases). Germline V gene data show CDR1 as SNHLY and CDR2 as FYNNEI. The CDR3 covers 16 residues. V shed 3 bases and J shed 2 bases, with 14 bases lying between them. Here the CDR3 DNA reads TGTGCCAGCAGTGATAGGCAGGGGGGTCCCAAAAACATTCAGTACTTC. Translation gives CASSDRQGGPKNIQYF.

Regarding this clonotype: A read error may account for a junction end that differs from germline. The J gene is TRBJ2-3, the V gene TRBV7-9; TRBD1 might be the D (6 bases). Germline CDR1 is SEHNR and CDR2 is FQNEAQ (reference sequence). The CDR3 contains 15 residues. The CDR3 DNA follows: TGTGCCAGCAGCTTAGCTAGGGCAACGACAGGTACGCAGTATTTT. Encoded protein: CASSLARATTGTQYF. The complete variable domain, with remaining parts taken from reference TRBV7-9 and TRBJ2-3, reads DTGVSQNPRHKITKRGQNVTFRCDPISEHNRLYWYRQTLGQGPEFLTYFQNEAQLEKSRLLSDRFSAERPKGSFSTLEIQRTEQGDSAMYLCASSLARATTGTQYFGPGTRLTVL.

The chain has TRBV20-1 and TRBJ1-2; D gene ambiguous. Germline V lookup: CDR1 DFQATT, CDR2 SNEGSKA (reference sequence). The CDR3 is made up of 11 amino acids. The ends were cut back, 1 base at V and 8 bases at J, with 8 bases in the middle. CDR3 sequence reads: CSARGPEGYTF. For the CDR3, the DNA is TGCAGTGCTAGAGGTCCGGAGGGCTACACCTTC.

A few counts support this clonotype. The CDR3 spells CSAWDTEAFF. The DNA for the CDR3 is TGCAGCGCGTGGGACACTGAAGCTTTCTTT. The V call is TRBV29-1, the J call TRBJ1-1; D gene ambiguous. Germline loops: CDR1 SQVTM, CDR2 ANQGSEA. This CDR3 spans 10 amino acids. V lost 7 bases and J lost 3, with 6 bases in between.

V gene TRBV4-1 combines with J gene TRBJ1-1, with D unresolved. Deletions cut 1 base from V and 1 base from J, with 7 bases between. The CDR3 length is 14 residues. CDR1 and CDR2 (germline): MGHRA, YSYEKL. Here the CDR3 reads CASSQGQENTEAFF. CDR3 nucleotide sequence: TGCGCCAGCAGCCAAGGGCAGGAGAACACTGAAGCTTTCTTT.

This rearrangement joins TRBV7-8 to TRBJ1-1; TRBD1 is a possible D gene (5 bases). Trimming removed 8 bases at V and 7 bases at J, with 20 bases between. The germline V gene has CDR1 SGHVS and CDR2 FQNEAQ. The CDR3 loop spans 14 amino acids. This chain's CDR3 is CASSSLSGDDEAFF. CDR3 sequence (DNA): TGTGCCAGCTCTAGCTTATCGGGGGATGATGAAGCTTTCTTT.

The chain carries TRBV7-9 and TRBJ1-1, with D unresolved. V was cut by 6 bases and J by 1 base, with 9 bases left in between. This CDR3 is built from 13 residues. Germline V gene sequence: CDR1 SEHNR, CDR2 FQNEAQ (reference sequence). CDR3 protein: CASRGATNTEAFF. In nucleotides, the CDR3 is TGTGCCAGCAGGGGAGCGACGAACACTGAAGCTTTCTTT.

The rearrangement joins TRBV20-1 to TRBJ1-5; possible D gene TRBD1, 7 bases. The DNA end favors TRBJ2-3, so the J call may be wrong. The CDR3 extends over 14 amino acids. The germline V gene has CDR1 DFQATT and CDR2 SNEGSKA (reference sequence). CDR3 DNA sequence: TGCAGTGCTGGGGGGACAGCGTACGATCAGCCCCAGTATTTT. Its translation is CSAGGTAYDQPQYF.

This clonotype was seen repeatedly, ten times or more. The V gene is TRBV7-8, the J gene TRBJ2-3, with unresolved D. The V and J ends lost 2 bases and 0 bases respectively, with 18 bases between them. The germline V gene encodes CDR1 SGHVS and CDR2 FQNEAQ. The CDR3 runs 18 residues. CDR3 nucleotide sequence: TGTGCCAGCAGCTTACCACAAGGGCGAACGCCTAGCACAGATACGCAGTATTTT. This encodes CASSLPQGRTPSTDTQYF.

The chain carries TRBV7-9 and TRBJ2-3; TRBD2 matches at 7 bases. The V segment lost 7 bases and the J segment 6 bases; nucleotides outside the gene matches: 13. The CDR3 sequence is 15 residues long. CDR1 is SEHNR, CDR2 FQNEAQ, per germline (reference sequence). CDR3 nucleotides: TGTGCCAGCACCCCCGGGGAGGCTAGCGGCGATACGCAGTATTTT. Translation gives CASTPGEASGDTQYF.

This clonotype was found a few times. The chain employs TRBV2 and TRBJ2-7, with 7 bases fitting TRBD1. The CDR3 covers 15 residues. Trimming removed 4 bases from V and 2 bases from J; junction bases left unmatched: 8. Per germline, CDR1 SNHLY and CDR2 FYNNEI. CDR3 sequence: CASSGGGQRPYEQYV. The CDR3 DNA reads TGTGCCAGCAGTGGTGGGGGACAGAGACCCTACGAGCAGTACGTC.

This clonotype was observed a handful of times. V gene TRBV24-1 combines with J gene TRBJ2-7; 7 positions agree with TRBD1. The CDR3 runs to 14 residues. Germline CDR1 KGHDR, CDR2 SFDVKD. Germline trimming cut 7 bases from V and 0 bases from J; bases unmatched to any gene: 5. The CDR3 nucleotides read TGTGCCACCAGCTTCGGGGACAGCTCCTACGAGCAGTACGTC. It is translated as CATSFGDSSYEQYV.

This clonotype came up many times. V gene TRBV28 combines with J gene TRBJ2-1; 7 bases are a match to TRBD2. CDR3 size: 14 residues. Germline trimming cut 4 bases from V and 6 bases from J; bases unmatched to any gene: 6. CDR1 is MDHEN, CDR2 SYDVKM, per germline. CDR3 DNA: TGTGCCAGCAGTTCGTGGGGGGGGGGCAATGAGCAGTTCTTC. It specifies CASSSWGGGNEQFF.

This clonotype has more than one count but fewer than ten. The gene calls are TRBV14 and TRBJ2-2; D gene uncertain. The CDR3 runs to 14 residues. With 2 bases removed from V and 6 bases from J, the gap between germline ends came to 10 bases. Per the germline V gene, CDR1 is SGHDN and CDR2 is FVKESK. The CDR3 nucleotides are TGTGCCAGCAGCCAAATAGCCCATCCCGGGGAGCTGTTTTTT. As protein: CASSQIAHPGELFF.

This clonotype was recorded a few times. This sequence joins TRBV4-2 and TRBJ2-7; D is unclear. The CDR3 totals 13 residues. Per germline, CDR1 LGHNA and CDR2 YNFKEQ. Trimming left V 8 bases short and J 5 bases short, with 16 bases between. The CDR3 region is CASESHTCNEQYF. As DNA, the CDR3 is TGTGCCAGCGAGAGTCATACCTGCAACGAGCAGTACTTC.

The V call is TRBV29-1, the J call TRBJ1-2, with D uncertain. This CDR3 has 11 residues. Germline CDR1 reads SQVTM; CDR2 reads ANQGSEA. Trimming took 6 bases from V and 5 from J, leaving 10 bases between them. The CDR3 region has the DNA TGCAGCGTGATTGAGGGATATGGCTACACCTTC. This sequence encodes CSVIEGYGYTF.